Listed below are T cell receptor beta chains from one sample, sequenced in a study of cytomegalovirus exposure and HLA in healthy donors. Clones were read by immunoSEQ multiplex PCR, and TCRdb kept only the in-frame ones, dropping some. The sample carries under 150,000 clones, over 70% recorded once. The sample consisted of PBMCs. These receptors were obtained from a man in his forties in good health and CMV-seropositive. The CDR3 runs from the conserved cysteine through the conserved F or W. D genes are given only for firm matches. Size is omitted from some rows. Given values are once, few, many or a class for expanded clones.

v_call	j_call	d_call	clone_size	cdr3_aa	cdr3_nt
TRBV5-4	TRBJ2-3	TRBD2	few	CASSGGGSARADTQYF	TGTGCCAGCAGCGGGGGGGGGTCAGCCCGGGCAGATACGCAGTATTTT
TRBV19	TRBJ1-1	NA	many	CASSMQREAFF	TGTGCCAGTAGTATGCAGCGAGAAGCTTTCTTT
TRBV5-1	TRBJ2-7	NA	NA	CASGAQGTPYEQYF	TGCGCCAGCGGCGCTCAGGGTACTCCCTACGAGCAGTACTTC
TRBV6-9	TRBJ1-3	NA	NA	CASSSLGVPSRRGTIYF	TGTGCCAGCAGTTCTCTGGGTGTTCCCTCTCGCCGGGGCACCATATATTTT
TRBV18	TRBJ1-1	NA	NA	CASSQTGEGSTEAFF	TGTGCCAGCTCACAGACCGGGGAGGGAAGCACTGAAGCTTTCTTT
TRBV6-4	TRBJ2-7	TRBD1	NA	CASRSQGARHEQYF	TGTGCCAGCAGGTCACAGGGGGCGCGGCACGAGCAGTACTTC
TRBV6-1	TRBJ1-5	NA	NA	CASSEQGGPKPQHF	TGTGCCAGCAGTGAACAGGGTGGCCCTAAGCCCCAGCATTTT
TRBV7-2	TRBJ1-1	NA	NA	CASSLVQGTEAFF	TGTGCCAGCAGCTTAGTGCAGGGCACTGAAGCTTTCTTT
TRBV6-4	TRBJ2-1	TRBD2	NA	CASKILAGGDNEQFF	TGTGCCAGCAAGATTCTAGCGGGGGGTGACAATGAGCAGTTCTTC
TRBV6-4	TRBJ2-1	NA	NA	CASSDGSSYNEQFF	TGTGCCAGCAGTGACGGGAGCTCCTACAATGAGCAGTTCTTC
TRBV6-5	TRBJ1-6	NA	NA	CASSYSDRNNSPLHF	TGTGCCAGCAGTTACTCGGACAGAAATAATTCACCCCTCCACTTT
TRBV11-3	TRBJ2-5	TRBD1	NA	CASSLDQRGQGRKETQYF	TGTGCCAGCAGCTTAGATCAGAGGGGACAGGGGCGTAAAGAGACCCAGTACTTC
TRBV6-6	TRBJ2-7	NA	NA	CASSYSLVDTDYEQYF	TGTGCCAGCAGTTACTCGCTGGTGGACACAGACTACGAGCAGTACTTC
TRBV7-9	TRBJ1-2	NA	NA	CASSPPGDGSYGYTF	TGTGCCAGCAGCCCACCAGGGGATGGGAGCTATGGCTACACCTTC
TRBV28	TRBJ1-4	NA	NA	CASSLYRRNEKLFF	TGTGCCAGCAGTTTGTACAGGAGAAACGAAAAACTGTTTTTT
TRBV5-1	TRBJ2-2	NA	NA	CASSLLTGNTGELFF	TGCGCCAGCAGCTTGTTAACAGGGAATACCGGGGAGCTGTTTTTT
TRBV5-4	TRBJ2-5	TRBD2	NA	CASSFGGSGQETQYF	TGTGCCAGCAGCTTTGGCGGGAGCGGGCAAGAGACCCAGTACTTC
TRBV2	TRBJ2-1	NA	NA	CASSRSAGAYNEQFF	TGTGCCAGCAGTCGCTCAGCCGGGGCCTACAATGAGCAGTTCTTC
TRBV27	TRBJ1-1	NA	NA	CASSLTRMNTEAFF	TGTGCCAGCAGTTTAACGCGGATGAACACTGAAGCTTTCTTT
TRBV5-5	TRBJ2-7	TRBD1	once	CASSFFTGDYEQYF	TGTGCCAGCAGCTTTTTTACAGGGGACTACGAGCAGTACTTC
TRBV11-2	TRBJ1-1	NA	NA	CASSFNQGIGEAFF	TGTGCCAGCAGCTTCAATCAGGGTATCGGTGAAGCTTTCTTT
TRBV2	TRBJ1-2	TRBD1	NA	CASSRQGQPNYGYTF	TGTGCCAGCAGCAGACAGGGACAGCCAAACTATGGCTACACCTTC
TRBV5-6	TRBJ1-4	NA	few	CASSYGTATNEKLFF	TGTGCCAGCAGCTATGGGACTGCAACTAATGAAAAACTGTTTTTT
TRBV27	TRBJ2-7	NA	NA	CASRYRAGYEQYF	TGTGCCAGCCGCTATAGGGCGGGATACGAGCAGTACTTC
TRBV6-5	TRBJ2-2	TRBD2	NA	CASSGLAGAGELFF	TGTGCCAGCAGCGGACTAGCGGGAGCCGGGGAGCTGTTTTTT
TRBV5-1	TRBJ2-5	NA	NA	CASSLPGWNQETQYF	TGCGCCAGCAGCTTGCCAGGGTGGAACCAAGAGACCCAGTACTTC
TRBV4-3	TRBJ2-3	NA	NA	CASSQELTVNQPQYF	TGCGCCAGCAGCCAAGAATTAACAGTCAATCAGCCCCAGTATTTT
TRBV4-3	TRBJ2-7	NA	NA	CASSQGGILGAAAYEQYF	TGCGCCAGCAGCCAAGGGGGTATACTGGGGGCGGCAGCCTACGAGCAGTACTTC
TRBV7-6	TRBJ2-2	TRBD1	NA	CASSLRLGQGGTGELFF	TGTGCCAGCAGCTTACGTCTGGGACAGGGAGGCACCGGGGAGCTGTTTTTT
TRBV6-6	TRBJ1-2	NA	NA	CASSSSAAPYGYTF	TGTGCCAGCAGTTCTAGTGCAGCTCCATATGGCTACACCTTC
TRBV28	TRBJ1-5	TRBD1	NA	CASSFTGGVNQPQHF	TGTGCCAGCAGTTTTACAGGGGGGGTTAATCAGCCCCAGCATTTT
TRBV25-1	TRBJ2-2	TRBD1	NA	CASSADRVAGELFF	TGTGCCAGCAGCGCGGACAGGGTGGCCGGGGAGCTGTTTTTT
TRBV27	TRBJ1-4	TRBD1	NA	CASTSGQGNEKLFF	TGTGCCAGCACTTCGGGACAGGGTAATGAAAAACTGTTTTTT
TRBV19	TRBJ2-1	NA	NA	CASSIMGQPNNEQFF	TGTGCCAGTAGTATTATGGGCCAACCTAACAATGAGCAGTTCTTC
TRBV29-1	TRBJ1-2	TRBD1	NA	CSVVPGQARYGYTF	TGCAGCGTTGTCCCGGGACAGGCCCGCTATGGCTACACCTTC
TRBV30	TRBJ2-7	NA	NA	CAWSGMRGGQYF	TGTGCCTGGAGTGGGATGCGTGGCGGGCAGTACTTC
TRBV9	TRBJ2-7	NA	NA	CASSVEAGISYEQYF	TGTGCCAGCAGCGTAGAGGCGGGGATCTCCTACGAGCAGTACTTC
TRBV5-8	TRBJ1-2	TRBD1	few	CASSLRDRNYGYTF	TGTGCCAGCAGCTTACGGGACAGAAACTATGGCTACACCTTC
TRBV19	TRBJ1-2	TRBD1	NA	CASSRTGEDVYGYTF	TGTGCCAGTAGTCGGACAGGGGAGGACGTCTATGGCTACACCTTC
TRBV7-3	TRBJ2-2	NA	NA	CASSLSTGGELFF	TGTGCCAGCAGCTTATCAACGGGCGGGGAGCTGTTTTTT
TRBV7-9	TRBJ2-5	NA	NA	CASSTGLQETQYF	TGTGCCAGCAGCACCGGGTTACAAGAGACCCAGTACTTC
TRBV6-6	TRBJ2-3	NA	NA	CASRNTGSTDTQYF	TGTGCCAGCAGAAACACCGGGAGCACAGATACGCAGTATTTT
TRBV2	TRBJ2-1	NA	NA	CASSERQGLSNEQFF	TGTGCCAGCAGTGAGCGGCAGGGGTTGTCCAATGAGCAGTTCTTC
TRBV27	TRBJ2-7	TRBD2	NA	CASSSLAGNYEQYF	TGTGCCAGCAGTTCTCTAGCGGGGAACTACGAGCAGTACTTC
TRBV19	TRBJ2-1	NA	NA	CASSARTNDEQFF	TGTGCCAGTAGTGCCCGGACTAACGATGAGCAGTTCTTC
TRBV6-5	TRBJ1-1	TRBD1	NA	CASSRTGSNTEAFF	TGTGCCAGCAGTCGGACAGGCTCGAACACTGAAGCTTTCTTT
TRBV7-9	TRBJ1-1	TRBD1	once	CASSSGTGSVRGEAFF	TGTGCCAGCAGCTCCGGGACAGGCTCGGTTAGGGGTGAAGCTTTCTTT
TRBV27	TRBJ2-3	TRBD2	NA	CASSFGTSGRGSQYF	TGTGCCAGCAGTTTTGGGACTAGCGGGAGGGGTTCGCAGTATTTT
TRBV5-6	TRBJ2-5	NA	NA	CASSLGVSPATQETQYF	TGTGCCAGCAGCTTGGGTGTTAGTCCCGCAACTCAAGAGACCCAGTACTTC